Listed here is a single T cell receptor (beta chain). Antigen specificity is unknown. The sample originates from a study of cytomegalovirus exposure and HLA in healthy donors. Study details: From approximately 170 million T cells, an earlier analysis saw 90 million to 130 million unique TCR beta sequences. Whole-study results and caveats: Sequences of the TCR beta chain were said to predict the HLA-A and HLA-B alleles of most subjects accurately. In a later analysis, CMV-associated beta chains were mostly HLA-associated, it appeared.

The CDR3 spans 20 residues. V shed 0 bases and J 0 bases; nucleotides not matched to a gene: 9. From germline, CDR1 is LGHNA and CDR2 YSLEER. 60 Vbeta and 13 Jbeta primers were used in PCR. The table came from immunoSEQ multiplex PCR; TCRdb's copy has only in-frame clones and leaves some out. The sample consists of under 200,000 clones, around three quarters of them appearing once. The sequence was obtained from a man aged 40-49 years in good health and CMV-seronegative. The chain couples TRBV4-3 to TRBJ2-1, with TRBD2 matching over 12 bases. Input material: PBMCs. The CDR3 is CASSQDERLAGEFSYNEQFF. The CDR3 DNA follows: TGCGCCAGCAGCCAAGATGAAAGACTAGCGGGAGAATTCTCCTACAATGAGCAGTTCTTC.